The 5 T cell receptor beta chains below were found in one sample sequenced in a study of cytomegalovirus exposure and HLA in healthy donors. PCR employed 60 Vbeta and 13 Jbeta primers. The table came from immunoSEQ multiplex PCR; TCRdb's copy has only in-frame clones and leaves some out. The sample lists about 190,000 clones; 82% were seen once. Sequences were obtained from PBMCs. The origin of the receptors is a woman between 18 and 29 years old in good health and CMV-seronegative.

The J gene is TRBJ2-3, the V gene TRBV20-1, with unresolved D. CDR1 and CDR2 from the germline V gene are DFQATT and SNEGSKA (reference sequence). This CDR3 has 11 residues. Trimming removed 6 bases from V and 4 bases from J, with 8 bases in between. This CDR3 is CSARRSDTQYF. The CDR3 DNA reads TGCAGTGCCAGACGGTCAGATACGCAGTATTTT.

The chain uses TRBV27 and TRBJ2-1; 7 bases agree with TRBD2. J gave up 2 bases and V 0 bases, and 7 bases lay outside the gene matches. Germline assignment: CDR1 MNHEY and CDR2 SMNVEV (reference sequence). CDR3 length equals 17 residues. CDR3 protein: CASSLSGLEGPYNEQFF. In DNA form, the CDR3 reads TGTGCCAGCAGTTTATCTGGACTAGAAGGGCCCTACAATGAGCAGTTCTTC.

The genes are TRBV6-5 and TRBJ2-2, with 7 bases matching TRBD1. This CDR3 has 14 residues. The germline gives CDR1 MNHEY, CDR2 SVGAGI. The junction had 5 bases not matched to a gene; V was cut back by 7 bases and J by 3 bases. The CDR3 spells CASTDTGDTGELFF. The CDR3 DNA sequence: TGTGCCAGCACGGATACAGGGGACACCGGGGAGCTGTTTTTT.

On this clone: This sample also contains other DNA sequences that code for the same CDR3. The chain recombines TRBV7-9 with TRBJ1-1, with D possibly TRBD1 on 5 matching bases. This CDR3 region has 12 residues. V was clipped by 1 base and J by 6 bases, with 6 bases between them. Germline values: CDR1 SEHNR, CDR2 FQNEAQ (reference sequence). The CDR3 reads CASSLGGAEAFF. DNA for the CDR3: TGTGCCAGCAGCTTAGGGGGGGCTGAAGCTTTCTTT. Full variable domain (outside the CDR3, taken from reference TRBV7-9 and TRBJ1-1): DTGVSQNPRHKITKRGQNVTFRCDPISEHNRLYWYRQTLGQGPEFLTYFQNEAQLEKSRLLSDRFSAERPKGSFSTLEIQRTEQGDSAMYLCASSLGGAEAFFGQGTRLTVV.

This rearrangement joins TRBV7-2 to TRBJ2-4; D unclear. The V gene lost 3 bases and the J gene lost 8 bases, with 11 bases spanning the gap. Germline-derived CDR1 and CDR2 are SGHTA and FQGNSA. This CDR3 is built from 13 residues. This CDR3 reads CASSLSGGDIQYF. The DNA for the CDR3 is TGTGCCAGCAGCTTGTCCGGCGGAGACATTCAGTACTTC.